A selection of T cell receptor beta chains follows, all from one sample in a study of T-cell memory formation after mild COVID-19. TCRdb analysed the 5' RACE reads with MiXCR anew, one entry per CDR3 protein. In the table there are some 280,000 distinct CDR3 sequences, 15% to 20% of which are singletons. Source material: PBMCs or a T cell subset sorted from them (not recorded which). The receptors come from a man between 18 and 29 years old who had mild COVID-19 (a few samples of this study predate the infection). Cell type and time point are not known. CDR3s include the opening cysteine and the closing phenylalanine or tryptophan. The order of the fields is CDR3 protein, V gene, J gene, D gene. D genes are given only for firm matches.

CDR3aa: CASRIRGGGELFF
v_gene: TRBV12-3/TRBV12-4
j_gene: TRBJ2-2
d_gene: NA

CDR3aa: CASRRRVEGAETQYF
v_gene: TRBV6-2/TRBV6-3
j_gene: TRBJ2-5
d_gene: NA

CDR3aa: CSVDPRVKEAFF
v_gene: TRBV29-1
j_gene: TRBJ1-1
d_gene: NA

CDR3aa: CASSTHRGGETQYF
v_gene: TRBV12-3/TRBV12-4
j_gene: TRBJ2-5
d_gene: TRBD1

CDR3aa: CASSPQGGNPLYEQYF
v_gene: TRBV9
j_gene: TRBJ2-7
d_gene: TRBD1

CDR3aa: CSVGAGWAMNTEAFF
v_gene: TRBV29-1
j_gene: TRBJ1-1
d_gene: NA

CDR3aa: CASSYEGGGSTDTQYF
v_gene: TRBV6-5
j_gene: TRBJ2-3
d_gene: TRBD2

CDR3aa: CATSGTGLSYGYTF
v_gene: TRBV24-1
j_gene: TRBJ1-2
d_gene: NA

CDR3aa: CASSLAGDGELFF
v_gene: TRBV7-2
j_gene: TRBJ2-2
d_gene: NA

CDR3aa: CASYNQGTEAFF
v_gene: TRBV5-1
j_gene: TRBJ1-1
d_gene: NA

CDR3aa: CASGTGTGADTQYF
v_gene: TRBV28
j_gene: TRBJ2-3
d_gene: TRBD1

CDR3aa: CASSQDGQSYGYTF
v_gene: TRBV4-2
j_gene: TRBJ1-2
d_gene: NA

CDR3aa: CASSLMYQETQYF
v_gene: TRBV28
j_gene: TRBJ2-5
d_gene: NA

CDR3aa: CASSVAGDSSYNEQFF
v_gene: TRBV9
j_gene: TRBJ2-1
d_gene: NA

CDR3aa: CATSGNSLNEQFF
v_gene: TRBV24-1
j_gene: TRBJ2-1
d_gene: NA

CDR3aa: CASSLRWLNQETQYF
v_gene: TRBV4-1
j_gene: TRBJ2-5
d_gene: NA

CDR3aa: CASSQGTEREKLFF
v_gene: TRBV14
j_gene: TRBJ1-4
d_gene: NA

CDR3aa: CASSWWTEPNNEQFF
v_gene: TRBV5-1
j_gene: TRBJ2-1
d_gene: NA

CDR3aa: CASSRAGAGETQYF
v_gene: TRBV7-2
j_gene: TRBJ2-5
d_gene: TRBD2

CDR3aa: CASSQQDSPLHF
v_gene: TRBV12-3/TRBV12-4
j_gene: TRBJ1-6
d_gene: NA

CDR3aa: CASISLSGGNNEQFF
v_gene: TRBV28
j_gene: TRBJ2-1
d_gene: TRBD2

CDR3aa: CASSLAWGGNNEQFF
v_gene: TRBV5-1
j_gene: TRBJ2-1
d_gene: TRBD2

CDR3aa: CASRGYGELFF
v_gene: TRBV6-5
j_gene: TRBJ2-2
d_gene: NA

CDR3aa: CASSFMDSSGYTF
v_gene: TRBV28
j_gene: TRBJ1-2
d_gene: NA

CDR3aa: CSAEPQGSTDTQYF
v_gene: TRBV29-1
j_gene: TRBJ2-3
d_gene: NA

CDR3aa: CASSKPTPISYEQYF
v_gene: TRBV19
j_gene: TRBJ2-7
d_gene: NA

CDR3aa: CASSPSPGTSGGDTQYF
v_gene: TRBV7-2
j_gene: TRBJ2-3
d_gene: TRBD2

CDR3aa: CAISERGFNEPQHF
v_gene: TRBV10-3
j_gene: TRBJ1-5
d_gene: NA

CDR3aa: CASSFSDSTEAFF
v_gene: TRBV7-8
j_gene: TRBJ1-1
d_gene: NA

CDR3aa: CASSLHSGKDTEAFF
v_gene: TRBV12-3/TRBV12-4
j_gene: TRBJ1-1
d_gene: NA

CDR3aa: CASSLALRVGQGLGGYTF
v_gene: TRBV7-2
j_gene: TRBJ1-2
d_gene: TRBD1

CDR3aa: CASSQQGLTGELFF
v_gene: TRBV4-1
j_gene: TRBJ2-2
d_gene: NA

CDR3aa: CASSLGSREVDEQFF
v_gene: TRBV11-2
j_gene: TRBJ2-1
d_gene: NA